Listed here is a single TCR beta chain. Its target is not known. From the RT-PCR reads, TCRdb called clonotypes with MiXCR, one entry per CDR3 protein. The repertoire includes over 450,000 distinct CDR3 sequences, 13% of them detected once, and about an eighth sits in the top ten. The record originates from a study of response to subunit inactivated influenza vaccine. This CDR3 contains 12 residues. Trimming took off 3 bases at V and 4 bases at J, with 8 bases between the two ends. Germline CDR1 SQVTM, CDR2 ANQGSEA. Regarding the study as a whole: The authors suggested that few new T cells are recruited per seasonal influenza vaccination.

The chain is built from TRBV29-1 and TRBJ2-3, with D possibly being TRBD2 (5 bases). This receptor was taken from a man between 50 and 59 years old who received an inactivated influenza vaccine. This material consisted of PBMCs from blood, taken about 6 weeks after vaccination. CDR3 region: CSVDPGADTQYF. The CDR3 region has the DNA TGCAGCGTTGACCCCGGGGCAGATACGCAGTATTTT.